Listed below are T cell receptor beta chains from one sample, sequenced in a study of shared clonotypes between healthy human individuals. Method: immunoSEQ multiplex PCR; TCRdb's copy keeps in-frame clones and lacks some. The sample includes about 2 million clones, approximately 94% of them seen just once. The source material was naive CD8+ T cells sorted from blood. These receptors all come from a man between 18 and 35 years old in good health. Both conserved end residues are part of each CDR3. The D gene is left open where the match is weak. The size of a clone is reported for some rows only, either as once, few or many, or as a class for expanded clones.

V: TRBV7-9; size: -; D: -; J: TRBJ1-5; CDR3: CASSFGELPQHF; DNA: TGTGCCAGCAGCTTTGGGGAATTGCCCCAGCATTTT
V: TRBV5-6; size: -; D: -; J: TRBJ2-5; CDR3: CASSPFGGGGQETQYF; DNA: TGTGCCAGCAGCCCCTTTGGGGGAGGAGGCCAAGAGACCCAGTACTTC
V: TRBV6-1; size: -; D: TRBD1; J: TRBJ1-2; CDR3: CASSEALTGEFPFNYGYTF; DNA: TGTGCCAGCAGTGAAGCTCTGACAGGGGAATTCCCCTTTAACTATGGCTACACCTTC
V: TRBV6-6; size: -; D: -; J: TRBJ2-7; CDR3: CASSPGLHEQYF; DNA: TGTGCCAGCAGCCCGGGACTCCACGAGCAGTACTTC
V: TRBV7-9; size: -; D: -; J: TRBJ2-5; CDR3: CASTPGSQETQYF; DNA: TGTGCCAGCACCCCCGGCTCCCAAGAGACCCAGTACTTC
V: TRBV2; size: -; D: TRBD2; J: TRBJ2-2; CDR3: CASSEPSGSIETGELFF; DNA: TGTGCCAGCAGTGAACCTAGCGGGAGTATAGAGACCGGGGAGCTGTTTTTT
V: TRBV9; size: -; D: TRBD1; J: TRBJ2-1; CDR3: CASSVDGQAVNEQFF; DNA: TGTGCCAGCAGCGTAGATGGACAGGCCGTCAATGAGCAGTTCTTC
V: TRBV7-9; size: once; D: -; J: TRBJ2-1; CDR3: CASSSFYREGNPSYNEQFF; DNA: TGTGCCAGCAGCTCGTTTTACAGGGAGGGGAACCCCTCCTACAATGAGCAGTTCTTC
V: TRBV19; size: -; D: -; J: TRBJ2-3; CDR3: CASSMALGVGSTDTQYF; DNA: TGTGCCAGTAGTATGGCCCTGGGGGTAGGGAGCACAGATACGCAGTATTTT
V: TRBV30; size: once; D: -; J: TRBJ1-2; CDR3: CAWSPGNYGYTF; DNA: TGTGCCTGGAGTCCAGGGAACTATGGCTACACCTTC
V: TRBV28; size: -; D: -; J: TRBJ2-7; CDR3: CASSPGQGQYEQYF; DNA: TGTGCCAGCAGCCCAGGGCAGGGGCAGTACGAGCAGTACTTC
V: TRBV5-1; size: -; D: -; J: TRBJ2-5; CDR3: CASSVPGEGEQETQYF; DNA: TGCGCCAGCAGCGTCCCCGGGGAGGGGGAGCAAGAGACCCAGTACTTC
V: TRBV27; size: -; D: -; J: TRBJ2-7; CDR3: CASSVVGGVYEQYF; DNA: TGTGCCAGCTCCGTTGTGGGAGGAGTCTACGAGCAGTACTTC
V: TRBV6-1; size: -; D: TRBD2; J: TRBJ2-1; CDR3: CASSESLAVIYNEQFF; DNA: TGTGCCAGCAGTGAAAGTCTAGCGGTCATATACAATGAGCAGTTCTTC
V: TRBV19; size: -; D: TRBD2; J: TRBJ2-7; CDR3: CASSMVGTSGFTEQYF; DNA: TGTGCCAGTAGTATGGTCGGGACTAGCGGCTTTACAGAGCAGTACTTC
V: TRBV10-3; size: -; D: TRBD2; J: TRBJ2-7; CDR3: CAITEGLAGDGNEQYF; DNA: TGTGCCATCACTGAAGGACTAGCGGGAGACGGTAACGAGCAGTACTTC
V: TRBV27; size: -; D: -; J: TRBJ2-7; CDR3: CASSLLGPYEQYF; DNA: TGTGCCAGCAGTTTATTGGGGCCCTACGAGCAGTACTTC
V: TRBV6-5; size: -; D: TRBD1; J: TRBJ2-7; CDR3: CASSYGAGGLYEQYF; DNA: TGTGCCAGCAGTTACGGGGCAGGGGGCCTCTACGAGCAGTACTTC
V: TRBV4-1; size: -; D: -; J: TRBJ1-5; CDR3: CASSQDVGTFGSNQPQHF; DNA: TGCGCCAGCAGCCAAGACGTCGGGACGTTCGGTAGCAATCAGCCCCAGCATTTT
V: TRBV5-4; size: once; D: TRBD2; J: TRBJ2-7; CDR3: CASSAGLADYEQYF; DNA: TGTGCCAGCAGCGCGGGACTAGCTGATTACGAGCAGTACTTC
V: TRBV2; size: once; D: TRBD2; J: TRBJ2-3; CDR3: CASSDMLAGDTDTQYF; DNA: TGTGCCAGCAGTGATATGCTAGCGGGAGACACAGATACGCAGTATTTT
V: TRBV5-1; size: -; D: -; J: TRBJ2-1; CDR3: CASSMGGGPYNEQFF; DNA: TGCGCCAGCAGCATGGGAGGGGGACCCTACAATGAGCAGTTCTTC
V: TRBV4-1; size: -; D: TRBD1; J: TRBJ2-7; CDR3: CASSPTGGEQYF; DNA: TGCGCCAGCAGCCCGACAGGGGGCGAGCAGTACTTC
V: TRBV2; size: -; D: -; J: TRBJ2-7; CDR3: CASSEGTHEQYF; DNA: TGTGCCAGCAGTGAAGGGACCCACGAGCAGTACTTC
V: TRBV5-1; size: -; D: -; J: TRBJ2-1; CDR3: CASSIDRPYNEQFF; DNA: TGCGCCAGCAGCATCGACCGTCCCTACAATGAGCAGTTCTTC
V: TRBV14; size: -; D: -; J: TRBJ2-3; CDR3: CASSPQGWPDTQYF; DNA: TGTGCCAGCAGCCCACAGGGTTGGCCAGATACGCAGTATTTT
V: TRBV25-1; size: once; D: -; J: TRBJ2-5; CDR3: CASSDDLTQYF; DNA: TGTGCCAGCAGTGATGACTTGACCCAGTACTTC
V: TRBV5-6; size: -; D: -; J: TRBJ1-4; CDR3: CASSLVTTSEKLFF; DNA: TGTGCCAGCAGCCTGGTTACGACCTCGGAAAAACTGTTTTTT
V: TRBV5-4; size: -; D: -; J: TRBJ2-7; CDR3: CASSLTGKPLYEQYF; DNA: TGTGCCAGCAGCTTAACGGGAAAACCTCTCTACGAGCAGTACTTC
V: TRBV7-9; size: -; D: TRBD2; J: TRBJ2-3; CDR3: CASSSDSSGGTTDTQYF; DNA: TGTGCCAGCAGCTCCGACTCTAGCGGGGGGACCACAGATACGCAGTATTTT
V: TRBV13; size: -; D: TRBD2; J: TRBJ2-7; CDR3: CASSSTSGRAEQYF; DNA: TGTGCCAGCAGCTCGACTAGCGGGAGGGCCGAGCAGTACTTC
V: TRBV6-5; size: -; D: -; J: TRBJ1-6; CDR3: CASGDSPLHF; DNA: TGTGCCTCTGGGGATTCACCCCTCCACTTT
V: TRBV5-1; size: -; D: -; J: TRBJ2-7; CDR3: CASSWTRGSYEQYF; DNA: TGCGCCAGCAGCTGGACCCGGGGGTCATACGAGCAGTACTTC
V: TRBV6-5; size: -; D: TRBD1; J: TRBJ2-7; CDR3: CASSYSLGGLSYEQYF; DNA: TGTGCCAGCAGTTACTCATTAGGGGGCCTCTCCTACGAGCAGTACTTC
V: TRBV30; size: -; D: -; J: TRBJ1-1; CDR3: CAWTTGQNTEAFF; DNA: TGTGCCTGGACGACAGGTCAGAACACTGAAGCTTTCTTT
V: TRBV28; size: -; D: -; J: TRBJ2-7; CDR3: CASSSGLLSSYEQYF; DNA: TGTGCCAGCAGTTCCGGGCTCCTGAGCTCCTACGAGCAGTACTTC
V: TRBV7-6; size: -; D: -; J: TRBJ1-3; CDR3: CASRPKESGNTIYF; DNA: TGTGCCAGCAGACCGAAGGAGTCTGGAAACACCATATATTTT
V: TRBV11-3; size: -; D: -; J: TRBJ2-1; CDR3: CASSPDNTNEQFF; DNA: TGTGCCAGCAGCCCCGACAATACGAATGAGCAGTTCTTC
V: TRBV7-9; size: once; D: -; J: TRBJ2-1; CDR3: CASSFSSGEQFF; DNA: TGTGCCAGCAGTTTCTCATCGGGTGAGCAGTTCTTC
V: TRBV1; size: -; D: -; J: TRBJ2-7; CDR3: CTRTQTGTGYEQYF; DNA: TGCACCAGAACACAAACCGGGACCGGCTACGAGCAGTACTTC
V: TRBV27; size: -; D: -; J: TRBJ2-7; CDR3: CASSSRDTYEQYF; DNA: TGTGCCAGCAGTTCCCGGGACACCTACGAGCAGTACTTC
V: TRBV28; size: -; D: -; J: TRBJ2-1; CDR3: CASSFGRGASLEQFF; DNA: TGTGCCAGCAGTTTCGGCAGGGGGGCCAGTTTGGAGCAGTTCTTC
V: TRBV9; size: once; D: TRBD1; J: TRBJ1-2; CDR3: CASSAWGDSYGYTF; DNA: TGTGCCAGCAGCGCCTGGGGGGACAGCTATGGCTACACCTTC
V: TRBV9; size: -; D: TRBD2; J: TRBJ2-2; CDR3: CASSVGGRATGELFF; DNA: TGTGCCAGCAGCGTAGGCGGGAGGGCCACCGGGGAGCTGTTTTTT
V: TRBV19; size: -; D: -; J: TRBJ2-7; CDR3: CASSYAGVDTSSYEQYF; DNA: TGTGCCAGTAGTTACGCGGGCGTGGACACGAGCTCCTACGAGCAGTACTTC
V: TRBV27; size: -; D: -; J: TRBJ1-4; CDR3: CASSLWGEKLFF; DNA: TGTGCCAGCAGTTTGTGGGGGGAAAAACTGTTTTTT
V: TRBV4-1; size: -; D: -; J: TRBJ2-5; CDR3: CASSQRQSGETQYF; DNA: TGCGCCAGCAGCCAAAGACAGAGCGGGGAGACCCAGTACTTC